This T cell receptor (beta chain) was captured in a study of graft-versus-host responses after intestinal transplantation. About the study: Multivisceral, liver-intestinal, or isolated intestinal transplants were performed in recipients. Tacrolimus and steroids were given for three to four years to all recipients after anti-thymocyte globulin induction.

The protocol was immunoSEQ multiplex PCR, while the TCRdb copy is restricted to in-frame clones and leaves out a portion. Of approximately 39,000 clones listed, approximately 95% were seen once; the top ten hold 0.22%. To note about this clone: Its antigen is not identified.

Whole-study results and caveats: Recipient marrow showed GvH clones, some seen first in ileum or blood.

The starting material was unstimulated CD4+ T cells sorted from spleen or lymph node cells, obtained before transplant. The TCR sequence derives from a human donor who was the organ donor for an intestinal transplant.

The CDR3: CASSLTSGGSTDTQYF. The CDR3, as DNA: TGTGCCAGCAGCTTGACTAGCGGGGGGAGCACAGATACGCAGTATTTT. The V call is TRBV5-4, the J call TRBJ2-3; 12 nucleotides line up with TRBD2. CDR3 length: 16 amino acids. The V gene end was trimmed by 1 base and the J gene end by 0 bases; junction bases not matched to a gene: 0. Germline CDR1 is SGHNT and CDR2 is YYREEE (reference sequence).